This T cell receptor (beta chain) was captured in a study of cytomegalovirus exposure and HLA in healthy donors. About the study: The 120 or so validation repertoires matched the 500 to 750 first-cohort repertoires in platform, a later analysis reported.

This CDR3 region has 16 residues. J was trimmed by 5 bases and V by 0 bases; bases with no gene match: 9. Germline lookup yields CDR1 SGHRS and CDR2 YFSETQ. Produced via immunoSEQ multiplex PCR; TCRdb's table is partial and in-frame only. This table has about 84,000 clones, approximately 91% appearing once. Remarks on this clone: Its specificity is unknown.

Notes on the study in general: The classifier, whose performance was assessed in both the original and validation cohorts, reportedly diagnosed cytomegalovirus status with high specificity and sensitivity.

The receptor was derived from a man in his thirties or forties in good health and CMV-seronegative. The source material was PBMCs. J is TRBJ2-5 and V is TRBV5-1, with 8 bases that match TRBD2. CDR3 sequence: CASSLEIRGGWETQYF. The DNA of the CDR3 is TGCGCCAGCAGCTTGGAAATACGGGGGGGCTGGGAGACCCAGTACTTC.